The text below deals with one T cell receptor beta chain. Its cognate antigen is unknown. The CDR3 length is 16 residues. Germline V gene sequence: CDR1 SGHAT, CDR2 FQNNGV. V shed 1 base and J 2 bases; nucleotides not matched to a gene: 8. This PCR relied on a set of 60 Vbeta primers and 13 Jbeta primers. Produced via immunoSEQ multiplex PCR; TCRdb's table is partial and in-frame only. The sample shows 90,000 to 150,000 clones, more than 70% of them seen only once. This sample is part of a study of cytomegalovirus exposure and HLA in healthy donors. Notes on the study in general: There were some public TCRs occurring in many donors, but most TCR sequences were rare.

This sequence originates from a man aged 50-59 years in good health and CMV-seronegative. The V call is TRBV11-2, the J call TRBJ2-7; 7 nucleotides agree with TRBD2. Sequenced input: PBMCs. CDR3 DNA: TGTGCCAGCAGCTTAGTCTACCCCGGGGGGACCTACGAGCAGTACTTC. Translation: CASSLVYPGGTYEQYF.